These 16 T cell receptor beta chains came from one sample sequenced in a study of shared T cell receptors in the human thymus. The table came from immunoSEQ multiplex PCR; TCRdb's copy has only in-frame clones and leaves some out. This sample has hundreds of thousands of clones, with approximately 95% found just once. Sequencing used thymocytes. All receptors derive from a human donor.

The V gene is TRBV7-2, the J gene TRBJ2-7; 13 bases fit TRBD2. CDR3 size: 18 residues. V shed 4 bases, J shed 1 base, and the junction held 10 bases outside the gene matches. The germline V gene has CDR1 SGHTA and CDR2 FQGNSA. The CDR3 region is CASSSALTSGRLSYEQYF. CDR3 DNA sequence: TGTGCCAGCAGCTCCGCTCTGACTAGCGGGAGGTTGTCCTACGAGCAGTACTTC.

The rearrangement links TRBV10-2 to TRBJ2-7; no clear D. The CDR3 contains 14 residues. V was pared by 7 bases and J by 3 bases, with 16 bases between. Germline V gene lookup returns CDR1 WSHSY and CDR2 SAAADI. The CDR3 region has the DNA TGCGCCAGCATTCCCGAACGTAGAAACTACGAGCAGTACTTC. The encoded protein is CASIPERRNYEQYF.

CDR3 DNA sequence: TGTGCCAGCAGTCGGACAGGCGGGGAGCTGTTTTTT. It translates to CASSRTGGELFF. V and J are TRBV2 and TRBJ2-2; TRBD1 matches 7 bases. CDR3 length: 12 residues. V was clipped by 5 bases and J by 7 bases; unmatched bases: 1. Germline V gene sequence: CDR1 SNHLY, CDR2 FYNNEI.

CDR3 nucleotides: TGTGCCAGCAGCTTGGGGGCGGGAGGAGAGACCCAGTACTTC. Its translation is CASSLGAGGETQYF. The chain is built from TRBV5-5 and TRBJ2-5; 8 nucleotides agree with TRBD2. V dropped 0 bases and J dropped 4; count of bases not matched to a gene: 2. This CDR3 comprises 14 residues. Germline V CDR1 and CDR2: SGHKS, YYEKEE (reference sequence).

This chain links TRBV11-1 with TRBJ2-7; D is unresolved. CDR1 and CDR2 from the germline V gene are SGHAT and FQDESV (reference sequence). V was trimmed by 1 base and J by 6 bases, leaving 10 bases between them. This CDR3 has 13 residues. Here the CDR3 reads CASSLGAYSEQYF. The CDR3 DNA is TGTGCCAGCAGCTTAGGGGCATACTCCGAGCAGTACTTC.

This clone was detected only a few times. The CDR3 region is CASSENDSRGRDEQYF. Written as DNA, the CDR3 is TGTGCCAGCAGCGAGAACGATTCCAGGGGGCGGGACGAGCAGTACTTC. The genes are TRBV25-1 and TRBJ2-7, with TRBD1 identical over 8 bases. Losses at the gene ends were 6 bases for V and 5 bases for J; bases not matched to a gene: 15. CDR3 length equals 16 residues. The germline V gene has CDR1 MGHDK and CDR2 SYGVNS.

This clone was seen only once. The chain carries TRBV19 and TRBJ2-5; maybe TRBD1 (6 bases). The DNA matches TRBJ2-7 better at its end, which makes the J call doubtful. The CDR3 covers 16 residues. The germline gives CDR1 LNHDA, CDR2 SQIVND (reference sequence). The DNA for the CDR3 is TGTGCCAGTAGTATAGGGGGGCGAGCCCCGACCTACGAGCAGTACTTC. It specifies CASSIGGRAPTYEQYF.

V is TRBV6-6 and J is TRBJ2-7; D uncertain. CDR3 length: 15 residues. The ends were cut back, 0 bases at V and 3 bases at J, with 12 bases in the middle. The V gene's germline CDR1 is MNHNY and CDR2 SVGAGI (reference sequence). CDR3 loop: CASSYSTGRLYEQYF. In DNA form, the CDR3 reads TGTGCCAGCAGTTACTCAACGGGCAGACTCTACGAGCAGTACTTC.

The rearrangement links TRBV5-1 to TRBJ2-3; maybe TRBD2 (5 bases). The germline V gene encodes CDR1 SGHRS and CDR2 YFSETQ. V was trimmed by 3 bases and J by 2 bases, leaving 19 bases between them. This CDR3 contains 17 residues. CDR3: CASSSVEDGITTDTQYF. For the CDR3, the DNA is TGCGCCAGCAGCTCGGTTGAAGACGGGATAACCACAGATACGCAGTATTTT.

This chain connects TRBV7-2 to TRBJ2-3; possible D gene TRBD2, 6 bases. Germline lookup yields CDR1 SGHTA and CDR2 FQGNSA. CDR3 length: 15 amino acids. The V and J ends lost 4 bases and 7 bases respectively, with 18 bases between them. This CDR3 is CASSSLGGSLHTQYF. The CDR3 DNA reads TGTGCCAGCAGCTCCCTTGGGGGGAGCCTACATACGCAGTATTTT.

This chain uses TRBV4-1 with TRBJ1-1; D perhaps matches TRBD1 (6 bases). CDR3 length equals 19 residues. V lost 0 bases and J 1 base, leaving 21 bases between the germline ends. From germline, CDR1 is MGHRA and CDR2 YSYEKL. The CDR3 loop is CASSQDPVFGGQGNTEAFF. CDR3 nucleotide sequence: TGCGCCAGCAGCCAAGATCCAGTTTTCGGGGGCCAAGGGAACACTGAAGCTTTCTTT.

The V gene is TRBV18, the J gene TRBJ2-2, with D perhaps TRBD2 (6 bases). Looked up from germline, CDR1 is KGHSH and CDR2 is LQKENI. V was clipped by 3 bases and J by 7 bases, with 24 bases between them. The CDR3 is made up of 18 amino acids. The CDR3 DNA follows: TGTGCCAGCTCACCTTGTCATCCGGGAGTGGTAGAGGACGGGGAGCTGTTTTTT. Its translation is CASSPCHPGVVEDGELFF.

The chain joins TRBV5-1 to TRBJ2-1, with TRBD1 identical over 9 bases. The length of the CDR3 is 15 residues. With V trimmed by 0 bases and J by 8 bases, 6 bases remained unmatched. Germline V gene data show CDR1 as SGHRS and CDR2 as YFSETQ. The CDR3 spells CASSLGQGVGDEQFF. DNA for the CDR3: TGCGCCAGCAGCTTGGGACAGGGGGTTGGTGATGAGCAGTTCTTC.

The chain carries TRBV6-6 and TRBJ2-7; tentatively, D is TRBD1 (6 bases). Trimming removed 4 bases from V and 2 bases from J, with 15 bases in between. The CDR3 is made up of 15 amino acids. Germline V lookup: CDR1 MNHNY, CDR2 SVGAGI (reference sequence). Written as DNA, the CDR3 is TGTGCCAGCAGTTCCCCGAGGGACATTCCCTACGAGCAGTACTTC. It yields the protein CASSSPRDIPYEQYF.

V usage is TRBV30 and J usage is TRBJ1-2, with D possibly being TRBD1 (6 bases). CDR3 length: 16 residues. Trimming pared 1 base from V and 6 bases from J, leaving 21 bases between. CDR1 GTSNPN and CDR2 SVGIG come from the germline V gene (reference sequence). Written as DNA, the CDR3 is TGTGCCTGGAGTGATGCAGACAGGAAGGCCGGGGATGGCTACACCTTC. The encoded protein is CAWSDADRKAGDGYTF.

This chain joins TRBV30 and TRBJ1-2; tentative D call: TRBD1 (6 bases). Looked up from germline, CDR1 is GTSNPN and CDR2 is SVGIG (reference sequence). The CDR3 is 15 amino acids. With 5 bases removed from V and 7 bases from J, the gap between germline ends came to 23 bases. DNA of the CDR3: TGTGCCTGGTTGGGTCTCAGGGGTCCCAGGGGTGGCTACACCTTC. Protein sequence: CAWLGLRGPRGGYTF.